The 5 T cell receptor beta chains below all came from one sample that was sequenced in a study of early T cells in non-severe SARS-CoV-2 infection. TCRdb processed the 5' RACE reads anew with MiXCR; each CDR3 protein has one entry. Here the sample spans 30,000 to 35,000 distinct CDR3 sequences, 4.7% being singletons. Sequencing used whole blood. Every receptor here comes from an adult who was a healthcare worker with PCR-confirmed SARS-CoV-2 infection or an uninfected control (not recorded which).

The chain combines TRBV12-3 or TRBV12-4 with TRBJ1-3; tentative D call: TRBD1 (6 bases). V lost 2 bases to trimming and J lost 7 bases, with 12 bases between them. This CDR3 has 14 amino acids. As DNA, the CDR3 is TGTGCCAGCAGTTTAACAGGGTATCGGAACACCATATATTTT. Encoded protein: CASSLTGYRNTIYF.

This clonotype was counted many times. The CDR3 spells CASSLARGHLNQPQHF. The CDR3 coding sequence is TGTGCCAGCAGTTTAGCCAGGGGGCATCTCAATCAGCCCCAGCATTTT. V gene TRBV12-3 or TRBV12-4 combines with J gene TRBJ1-5, with 8 bases fitting TRBD1. The V segment lost 0 bases and the J segment 3 bases; nucleotides outside the gene matches: 4. There are 16 residues in the CDR3.

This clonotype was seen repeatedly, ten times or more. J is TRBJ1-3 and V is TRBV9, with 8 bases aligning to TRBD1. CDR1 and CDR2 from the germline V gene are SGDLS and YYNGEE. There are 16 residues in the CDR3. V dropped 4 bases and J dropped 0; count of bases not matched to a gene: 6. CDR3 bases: TGTGCCAGCAGCCCCCAGGACAGGGTCTCTGGAAACACCATATATTTT. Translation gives CASSPQDRVSGNTIYF.

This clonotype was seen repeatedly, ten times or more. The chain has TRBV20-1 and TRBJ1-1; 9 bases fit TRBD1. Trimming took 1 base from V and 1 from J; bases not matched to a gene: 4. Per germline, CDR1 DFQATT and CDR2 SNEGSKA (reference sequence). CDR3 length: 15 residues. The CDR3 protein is CSARGHRGPNTEAFF. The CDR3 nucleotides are TGCAGTGCTAGAGGGCACAGGGGGCCGAACACTGAAGCTTTCTTT.

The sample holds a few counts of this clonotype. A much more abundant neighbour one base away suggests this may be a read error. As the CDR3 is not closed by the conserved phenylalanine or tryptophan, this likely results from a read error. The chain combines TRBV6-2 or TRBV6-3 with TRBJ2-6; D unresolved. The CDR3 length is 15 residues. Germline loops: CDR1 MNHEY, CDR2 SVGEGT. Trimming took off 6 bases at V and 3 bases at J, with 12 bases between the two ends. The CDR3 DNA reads TGTGCCAGCAGCCAAATAGCAGGTGGGGCCAACGTCCTGACTTCC. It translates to CASSQIAGGANVLTS.